One TCR beta chain is described in this entry. The target antigen is unknown. This record belongs to a study of cytomegalovirus exposure and HLA in healthy donors. In the study overall: The approximately 120 validation repertoires were reported in a later analysis to have been generated on the same platform as the 666 first-cohort repertoires.

Study results and caveats: The study flagged about 150 TCR beta chains as cytomegalovirus-associated. A classifier reportedly called cytomegalovirus status with high sensitivity and specificity.

Profiled with immunoSEQ multiplex PCR; TCRdb holds only in-frame clones, not every one. The data hold about 120,000 clones, with 85% to 90% observed a single time. The CDR3 spans 15 residues. The germline gives CDR1 SGHRS, CDR2 YFSETQ. The V gene lost 4 bases and the J gene lost 7 bases, with 20 bases spanning the gap. V is TRBV5-1 and J is TRBJ1-1, with a tentative D call TRBD1 (5 bases). This sequence was found in a woman aged 18-29 years in good health and CMV-seronegative. Input material: PBMCs. CDR3 region: CASSSRAGGEGEAFF. The CDR3 DNA reads TGCGCCAGCAGCAGTAGGGCGGGGGGTGAGGGTGAAGCTTTCTTT.